These 29 T cell receptor beta chains were sequenced from one sample in a study of CD8 T cells in Susac syndrome. The RNA input was roughly 0.45 to 1 ug, and it was reverse transcribed with random hexamers. TCRdb processed the immunoSEQ multiplex PCR reads anew with MiXCR; each CDR3 protein has one entry. The sample holds about 120,000 distinct CDR3 sequences; 90% to 95% are singletons and the top ten take roughly 0.088%. The material sequenced was CD4+ T cells from PBMCs. These receptors were obtained from a human donor with multiple sclerosis.

Only one count was recorded for this clonotype. The chain carries TRBV7-2 and TRBJ2-1, with no clear D. V lost 1 base and J lost 6, with 7 bases in between. Germline CDR1 reads SGHTA; CDR2 reads FQGNSA. The CDR3 sequence is 13 residues long. CDR3 loop: CASSLVVANEQFF. The CDR3 DNA reads as TGTGCCAGCAGCTTAGTGGTGGCCAATGAGCAGTTCTTC.

The V call is TRBV6-6, the J call TRBJ1-6, with 10 bases fitting TRBD1. Germline V gives CDR1 MNHNY, CDR2 SVGAGI (reference sequence). V was pared by 0 bases and J by 13 bases, with 3 bases of the junction left unmatched. The CDR3 is made up of 14 amino acids. The CDR3 nucleotides read TGTGCCAGCAGTTACTCGGGACAGGGGTCCCCCCTCCACTTT. Encoded protein: CASSYSGQGSPLHF.

The rearrangement links TRBV3-1 to TRBJ2-7, with TRBD2 matching 11 bases. V gave up 3 bases and J gave up 4 bases; unmatched junction bases: 8. The CDR3 totals 16 residues. From germline, CDR1 is LGHDT and CDR2 YNNKEL (reference sequence). This chain's CDR3 is CASSHLLAGDPYEQYF. CDR3 bases: TGTGCCAGCAGCCATCTACTAGCGGGGGACCCTTACGAGCAGTACTTC.

The V call is TRBV4-2, the J call TRBJ2-7; 8 bases map to TRBD1. The germline gives CDR1 LGHNA, CDR2 YNFKEQ. Losses at the gene ends were 1 base for V and 0 bases for J; bases not matched to a gene: 5. The CDR3 covers 16 residues. The DNA for the CDR3 is TGTGCCAGCAGCCAAGGGCAGGGGGCGAGCTCCTACGAGCAGTACTTC. It codes for CASSQGQGASSYEQYF.

The V call is TRBV12-3 or TRBV12-4, the J call TRBJ1-5; 9 bases are shared with TRBD1. The CDR3 runs to 14 residues. With V trimmed by 6 bases and J by 7 bases, 7 bases remained unmatched. CDR3 DNA: TGTGCCAGCAGGAGGACAGGGGAGGGACAGCCCCAGCATTTT. Translated: CASRRTGEGQPQHF.

The table lists this clonotype with a count of one. The chain combines TRBV20-1 with TRBJ1-5; 10 positions match TRBD1. This CDR3 spans 14 amino acids. The J segment lost 6 bases and the V segment lost 0 bases, leaving 2 bases of the junction unmatched. Per germline, CDR1 DFQATT and CDR2 SNEGSKA (reference sequence). The CDR3 DNA sequence: TGCAGTGCTAGAGACCGGGACAGGGGTCAGCCCCAGCATTTT. It specifies CSARDRDRGQPQHF.

The genes are TRBV5-1 and TRBJ2-1; no firm D call. V lost 0 bases and J 7 bases, leaving 8 bases between the germline ends. Germline V gene data show CDR1 as SGHRS and CDR2 as YFSETQ. The CDR3 totals 13 residues. The CDR3 sequence: CASSLAAGNEQFF. CDR3 in DNA: TGCGCCAGCAGCTTGGCCGCTGGTAATGAGCAGTTCTTC.

The J gene is TRBJ1-1, the V gene TRBV6-5, with unresolved D. This CDR3 region has 13 residues. V gave up 0 bases and J gave up 0 bases, with 2 bases separating them. Germline loops: CDR1 MNHEY, CDR2 SVGAGI. The CDR3 region is CASSYSLNTEAFF. The DNA of the CDR3 is TGTGCCAGCAGTTACTCCCTGAACACTGAAGCTTTCTTT.

The CDR3: CASSQDSTAYLPDGTDTQYF. The CDR3 DNA follows: TGCGCCAGCAGCCAAGATTCTACGGCCTACCTCCCGGACGGCACAGATACGCAGTATTTT. V usage is TRBV4-3 and J usage is TRBJ2-3; no clear D. The CDR3 is made up of 20 amino acids. Trimming shortened V by 0 bases and J by 1 base, and 23 bases separated the two germline ends. The germline CDR1 and CDR2 sequences are LGHNA and YSLEER.

The chain has TRBV3-1 and TRBJ1-2; D gene uncertain. Germline CDR1 LGHDT, CDR2 YNNKEL (reference sequence). The germline V and J ends were trimmed by 0 bases and 2 bases, with 7 bases remaining between them. The CDR3 length is 14 residues. CDR3 sequence (DNA): TGTGCCAGCAGCCAAGATCCGGGGAACTATGGCTACACCTTC. Amino acids: CASSQDPGNYGYTF.

Note on this clonotype: At one end the junction does not follow the germline gene, possibly because of a read error. The chain combines TRBV20-1 with TRBJ1-1, with D perhaps TRBD1 (6 bases). There are 13 residues in the CDR3. The germline V gene has CDR1 DFQATT and CDR2 SNEGSKA (reference sequence). The CDR3 nucleotides are TGCAGTGCTAGACGTACAGGGAGAACTGAAGTTTTCTTT. Protein product: CSARRTGRTEVFF.

The chain has TRBV12-3 or TRBV12-4 and TRBJ2-7; 9 nucleotides line up with TRBD2. V dropped 3 bases and J dropped 6; count of bases not matched to a gene: 9. The CDR3 contains 15 residues. CDR3 amino acids: CASSLRAGGMGEQYF. CDR3 DNA: TGTGCCAGCAGTTTGCGAGCGGGGGGAATGGGCGAGCAGTACTTC.

The rearrangement links TRBV6-1 to TRBJ2-4; 14 bases agree with TRBD2. CDR1 MNHNS and CDR2 SASEGT come from the germline V gene. The CDR3 loop spans 17 amino acids. With 5 bases clipped from V and 4 bases from J, the junction kept 7 bases outside the gene matches. CDR3: CASSKRTSGGPKNIQYF. CDR3 in DNA: TGTGCCAGCAGTAAAAGGACTAGCGGGGGGCCTAAAAACATTCAGTACTTC.

This clonotype was recorded only once. The chain links TRBV7-6 to TRBJ2-6, with unresolved D. Germline CDR1 reads SGHVS; CDR2 reads FNYEAQ. The CDR3 consists of 15 residues. V lost 5 bases and J lost 4, with 12 bases in between. CDR3 protein: CASSISSNGANVLTF. The CDR3 DNA sequence: TGTGCCAGCAGCATTTCTTCTAACGGGGCCAACGTCCTGACTTTC.

The genes are TRBV12-3 or TRBV12-4 and TRBJ1-2, with D perhaps matching TRBD1 (5 bases). The CDR3 is made up of 14 amino acids. The V end was cut by 7 bases, the J end by 8 bases, with 20 bases between. Here the CDR3 DNA reads TGTGCCAGCAAGTCCCGGACAATGACGCGCGGCTACACCTTC. It codes for CASKSRTMTRGYTF.

The chain recombines TRBV29-1 with TRBJ2-7; D uncertain. CDR3 size: 13 residues. Germline CDR1 is SQVTM and CDR2 is ANQGSEA. Trimming cost V 1 base and J 0 bases, with 7 bases left between them. The chain's CDR3 is CSVEGQTSYEQYF. CDR3 DNA sequence: TGCAGCGTTGAAGGTCAAACCTCCTACGAGCAGTACTTC.

This chain joins TRBV7-9 and TRBJ1-2; tentatively, D is TRBD1 (6 bases). The CDR3 consists of 16 residues. Trimming took 4 bases from V and 3 from J, leaving 18 bases between them. The germline V gene has CDR1 SEHNR and CDR2 FQNEAQ (reference sequence). The CDR3 nucleotides read TGTGCCAGCAGCTCCGGGACACGAGATGCGGACTATGGCTACACCTTC. This gives the protein CASSSGTRDADYGYTF.

The chain employs TRBV20-1 and TRBJ1-2; D uncertain. CDR1 is DFQATT and CDR2 is SNEGSKA in the germline V gene (reference sequence). There are 11 residues in the CDR3. The V gene lost 2 bases and the J gene lost 7 bases, with 8 bases spanning the gap. The DNA for the CDR3 is TGCAGTGCTAGATCCGGGGTTGGCTACACCTTC. This translates into CSARSGVGYTF.

The chain employs TRBV3-1 and TRBJ1-1; the D is unclear. This CDR3 has 12 amino acids. Germline CDR1 reads LGHDT; CDR2 reads YNNKEL (reference sequence). The V gene lost 6 bases and the J gene lost 1 base, with 6 bases spanning the gap. The chain's CDR3 is CASSAPNTEAFF. For the CDR3, the DNA is TGTGCCAGCAGTGCACCGAACACTGAAGCTTTCTTT.

The chain links TRBV6-1 to TRBJ1-2, with D maybe TRBD1 (5 bases). The ends were cut back, 5 bases at V and 5 bases at J, with 9 bases in the middle. The V gene's germline CDR1 is MNHNS and CDR2 SASEGT. The CDR3 is 12 residues long. The CDR3 loop reads CASSRTTYGYTF. The CDR3 bases are TGTGCCAGCAGTAGGACAACGTATGGCTACACCTTC.

V is TRBV28 and J is TRBJ2-2; possible D gene TRBD1, 6 bases. Germline lookup yields CDR1 MDHEN and CDR2 SYDVKM. The CDR3 has 17 amino acids. V was pared by 5 bases and J by 2 bases, with 18 bases between. The CDR3 nucleotides read TGTGCCAGCAGTACAGGGTCGACAGGATCTAACACCGGGGAGCTGTTTTTT. Translating it yields CASSTGSTGSNTGELFF.

The CDR3 DNA follows: TGTGCCAGCAGCCTTAACTCTGCCCTTTACCAAGAGACCCAGTACTTC. Its translation is CASSLNSALYQETQYF. This chain links TRBV6-1 with TRBJ2-5; D gene unclear. CDR1 and CDR2 from the germline V gene are MNHNS and SASEGT. This CDR3 spans 16 amino acids. V was trimmed by 6 bases and J by 0 bases, leaving 17 bases between them.

The V call is TRBV5-6, the J call TRBJ2-7, with 12 bases matching TRBD1. CDR3 length: 15 amino acids. Germline V gene sequence: CDR1 SGHDT, CDR2 YYEEEE. V was clipped by 4 bases and J by 2 bases; unmatched bases: 4. The DNA for the CDR3 is TGTGCCAGCAGCACCGGGACAGGGGGCCCCTACGAGCAGTACTTC. Translation: CASSTGTGGPYEQYF.

The J gene is TRBJ1-1, the V gene TRBV6-1, with D perhaps TRBD1 (5 bases). Trimming left V 5 bases short and J 0 bases short, with 19 bases between. This CDR3 contains 17 residues. Germline CDR1 reads MNHNS; CDR2 reads SASEGT. CDR3 DNA sequence: TGTGCCAGCAGTCCCGCGGGGCAGGCTGGAATGAACACTGAAGCTTTCTTT. Amino acids: CASSPAGQAGMNTEAFF.

This rearrangement joins TRBV18 to TRBJ1-2; TRBD1 aligns across 7 bases. Germline values: CDR1 KGHSH, CDR2 LQKENI. The V segment lost 5 bases and the J segment 3 bases; nucleotides outside the gene matches: 3. This CDR3 comprises 13 residues. The CDR3 here is CASSSDRDYGYTF. CDR3 sequence (DNA): TGTGCCAGCTCATCCGACAGGGACTATGGCTACACCTTC. The full variable domain, its missing parts supplied by reference TRBV18 and TRBJ1-2, is NAGVMQNPRHLVRRRGQEARLRCSPMKGHSHVYWYRQLPEEGLKFMVYLQKENIIDESGMPKERFSAEFPKEGPSILRIQQVVRGDSAAYFCASSSDRDYGYTFGSGTRLTVV.

This chain links TRBV18 with TRBJ2-1; TRBD2 aligns across 12 bases. The CDR3 length is 16 residues. The V gene end was trimmed by 6 bases and the J gene end by 6 bases; junction bases not matched to a gene: 9. The germline V gene encodes CDR1 KGHSH and CDR2 LQKENI. The CDR3 region is CASSPASGGAANEQFF. The CDR3, as DNA: TGTGCCAGCTCCCCCGCTAGCGGGGGGGCGGCCAATGAGCAGTTCTTC.

The rearrangement links TRBV29-1 to TRBJ1-4, with D uncertain. The CDR3 spans 12 residues. Per germline, CDR1 SQVTM and CDR2 ANQGSEA. V was cut by 5 bases and J by 5 bases, with 9 bases left in between. The CDR3 coding sequence is TGCAGCGTTTCGTGGATGAATGAAAAACTGTTTTTT. Protein sequence: CSVSWMNEKLFF.

This clonotype was recorded only once. The J gene is TRBJ2-5, the V gene TRBV5-1; 9 nucleotides align to TRBD1. The CDR3 is 15 amino acids. Germline V gene sequence: CDR1 SGHRS, CDR2 YFSETQ. J was trimmed by 0 bases and V by 4 bases; bases with no gene match: 4. The CDR3 is CASSTDRGHQETQYF. DNA of the CDR3: TGCGCCAGCAGCACGGACAGGGGACACCAAGAGACCCAGTACTTC.

This clonotype is a singleton in its sample. The germline gene is not matched at one end of the junction; a read error may be the cause. The chain employs TRBV6-6 and TRBJ1-2; TRBD1 matches 8 bases. CDR1 MNHNY and CDR2 SVGAGI come from the germline V gene (reference sequence). There are 14 residues in the CDR3. The CDR3 DNA reads TGTGCTAGCAGTTCCCTCGCAGGGGGCGATGGCTACACCTTC. Protein: CASSSLAGGDGYTF.